In this sample, the clone carrying this T cell receptor beta chain turned up a few times. These data come from a study of T-cell reconstitution after alpha-beta-depleted transplantation in children. The junction had 11 bases not matched to a gene; V was cut back by 8 bases and J by 0 bases. The CDR3 is made up of 17 amino acids. Germline values: CDR1 SNHLY, CDR2 FYNNEI. Molecular barcoding with unique molecular identifiers was used for the TCRbeta library. TCRdb reprocessed the PCR reads with MiXCR, giving one entry per CDR3 protein. This table holds 780,000 or so distinct CDR3 sequences, less than 20% found once.

The V and J genes are TRBV2 and TRBJ2-1, with 9 bases aligning to TRBD1. This sequence originates from a male patient aged 10 to 17 who had a stem cell transplant for acute lymphoblastic leukemia, so the T cells may come from the graft donor. The starting material was PBMCs, mostly from graft donor cells, obtained 360 days after TCRalphabeta/CD19-depleted stem cell transplant. For the CDR3, the DNA is TGTGCCAGCCCTGGACAGGGGTATGTTAGCTCCTACAATGAGCAGTTCTTC. It translates to CASPGQGYVSSYNEQFF.